This T cell receptor beta chain was observed in a study of beta chain features in type 1 diabetes. Reverse transcribing all isolated RNA meant expressed TCRB transcripts were sequenced. Sequenced by immunoSEQ multiplex PCR; TCRdb stores in-frame clones only, minus some. The profile shows 390,000 or so clones, approximately 15% of them singletons. CDR3 length: 15 residues. Trimming cost V 3 bases and J 5 bases; bases outside gene matches: 6. Germline lookup yields CDR1 MNHEY and CDR2 SMNVEV (reference sequence). The material sequenced was naive CD4+ T cells from blood. This chain connects TRBV27 to TRBJ2-3, with 9 bases aligning to TRBD1. The sequence derives from a man aged 25 to 40 in good health. The DNA for the CDR3 is TGTGCCAGCAGTTTGCCACAGGGGGCTGGAGATACGCAGTATTTT. Translated: CASSLPQGAGDTQYF.